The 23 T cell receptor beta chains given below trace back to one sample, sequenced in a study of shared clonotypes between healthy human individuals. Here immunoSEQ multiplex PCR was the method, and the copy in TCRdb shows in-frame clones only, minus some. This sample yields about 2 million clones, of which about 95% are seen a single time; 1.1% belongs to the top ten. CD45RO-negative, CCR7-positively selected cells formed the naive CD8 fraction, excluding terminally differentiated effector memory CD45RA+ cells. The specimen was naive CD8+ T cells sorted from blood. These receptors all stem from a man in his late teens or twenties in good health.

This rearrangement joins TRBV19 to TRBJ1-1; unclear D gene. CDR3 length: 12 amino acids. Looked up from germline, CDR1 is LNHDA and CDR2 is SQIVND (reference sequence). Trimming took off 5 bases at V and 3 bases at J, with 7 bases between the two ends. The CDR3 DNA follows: TGTGCCAGTAGTTTTGAGGACACTGAAGCTTTCTTT. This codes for CASSFEDTEAFF. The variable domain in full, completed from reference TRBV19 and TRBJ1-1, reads DGGITQSPKYLFRKEGQNVTLSCEQNLNHDAMYWYRQDPGQGLRLIYYSQIVNDFQKGDIAEGYSVSREKKESFPLTVTSAQKNPTAFYLCASSFEDTEAFFGQGTRLTVV.

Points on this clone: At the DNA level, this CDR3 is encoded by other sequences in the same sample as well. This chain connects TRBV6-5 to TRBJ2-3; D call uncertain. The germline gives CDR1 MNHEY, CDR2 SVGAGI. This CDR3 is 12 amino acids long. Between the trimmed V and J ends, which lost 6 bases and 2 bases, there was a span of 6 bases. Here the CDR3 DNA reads TGTGCCAGCAGCTCCAACACAGATACGCAGTATTTT. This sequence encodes CASSSNTDTQYF.

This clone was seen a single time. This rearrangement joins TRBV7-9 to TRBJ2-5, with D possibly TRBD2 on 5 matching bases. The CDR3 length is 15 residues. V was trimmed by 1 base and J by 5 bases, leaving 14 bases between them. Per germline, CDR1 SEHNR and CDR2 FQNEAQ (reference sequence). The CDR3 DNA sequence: TGTGCCAGCAGCTTAGATCGGGATTTAGGGGAGACCCAGTACTTC. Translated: CASSLDRDLGETQYF.

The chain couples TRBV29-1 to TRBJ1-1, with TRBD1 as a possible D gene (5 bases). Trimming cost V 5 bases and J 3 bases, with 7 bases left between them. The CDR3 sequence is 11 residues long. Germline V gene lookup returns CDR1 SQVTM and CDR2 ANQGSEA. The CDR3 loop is CSVLTDTEAFF. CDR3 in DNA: TGCAGCGTTTTGACAGACACTGAAGCTTTCTTT.

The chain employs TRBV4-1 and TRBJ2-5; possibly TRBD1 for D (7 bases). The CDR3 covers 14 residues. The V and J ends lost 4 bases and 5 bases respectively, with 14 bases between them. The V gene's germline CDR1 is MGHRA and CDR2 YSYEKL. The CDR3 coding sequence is TGCGCCAGCAGCCCACGACAGGGACTCGAGACCCAGTACTTC. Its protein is CASSPRQGLETQYF.

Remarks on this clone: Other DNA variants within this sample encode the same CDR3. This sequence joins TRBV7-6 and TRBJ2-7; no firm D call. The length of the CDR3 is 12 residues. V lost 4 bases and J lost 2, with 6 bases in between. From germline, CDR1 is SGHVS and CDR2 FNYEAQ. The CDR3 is CASSSSPYEQYF. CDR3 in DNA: TGTGCCAGCAGCTCAAGCCCCTACGAGCAGTACTTC.

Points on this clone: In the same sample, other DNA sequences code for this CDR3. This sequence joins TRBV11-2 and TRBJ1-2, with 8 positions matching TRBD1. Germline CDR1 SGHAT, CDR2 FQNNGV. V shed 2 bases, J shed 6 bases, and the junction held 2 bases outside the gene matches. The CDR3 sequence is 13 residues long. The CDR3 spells CASSLTTGDGYTF. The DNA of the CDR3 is TGTGCCAGCAGCTTAACGACAGGGGATGGCTACACCTTC.

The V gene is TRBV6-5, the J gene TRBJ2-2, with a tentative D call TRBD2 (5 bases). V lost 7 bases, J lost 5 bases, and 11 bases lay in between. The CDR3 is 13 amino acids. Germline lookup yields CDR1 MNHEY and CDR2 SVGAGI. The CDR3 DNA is TGTGCCAGCACCCGCCCGGGGACCGGGGAGCTGTTTTTT. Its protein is CASTRPGTGELFF.

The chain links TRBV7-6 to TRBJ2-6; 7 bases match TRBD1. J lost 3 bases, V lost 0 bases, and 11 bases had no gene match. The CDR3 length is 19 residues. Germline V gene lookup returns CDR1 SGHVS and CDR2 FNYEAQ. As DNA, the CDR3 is TGTGCCAGCAGCTTAGCGCTGGGACAGTGGATAGATGGGGCCAACGTCCTGACTTTC. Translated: CASSLALGQWIDGANVLTF.

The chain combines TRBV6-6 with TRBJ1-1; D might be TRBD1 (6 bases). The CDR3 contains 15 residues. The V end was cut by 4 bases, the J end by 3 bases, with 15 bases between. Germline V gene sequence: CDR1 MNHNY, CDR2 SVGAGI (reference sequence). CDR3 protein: CASSSTGKPYTEAFF. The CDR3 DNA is TGTGCCAGCAGTTCTACAGGGAAACCATACACTGAAGCTTTCTTT.

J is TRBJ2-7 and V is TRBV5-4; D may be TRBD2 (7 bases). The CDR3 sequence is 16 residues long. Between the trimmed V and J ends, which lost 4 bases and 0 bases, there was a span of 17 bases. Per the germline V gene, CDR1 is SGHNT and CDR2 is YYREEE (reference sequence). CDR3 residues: CASSTPAAGASYEQYF. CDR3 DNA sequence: TGTGCCAGCAGCACGCCCGCGGCGGGGGCCTCCTACGAGCAGTACTTC.

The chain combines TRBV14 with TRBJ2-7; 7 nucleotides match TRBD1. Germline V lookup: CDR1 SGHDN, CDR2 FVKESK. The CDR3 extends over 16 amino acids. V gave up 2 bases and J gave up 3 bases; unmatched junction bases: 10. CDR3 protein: CASSQREQGRDYEQYF. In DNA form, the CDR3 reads TGTGCCAGCAGCCAAAGGGAACAGGGGCGCGACTACGAGCAGTACTTC. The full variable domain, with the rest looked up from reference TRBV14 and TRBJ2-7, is EAGVTQFPSHSVIEKGQTVTLRCDPISGHDNLYWYRRVMGKEIKFLLHFVKESKQDESGMPNNRFLAERTGGTYSTLKVQPAELEDSGVYFCASSQREQGRDYEQYFGPGTRLTVT.

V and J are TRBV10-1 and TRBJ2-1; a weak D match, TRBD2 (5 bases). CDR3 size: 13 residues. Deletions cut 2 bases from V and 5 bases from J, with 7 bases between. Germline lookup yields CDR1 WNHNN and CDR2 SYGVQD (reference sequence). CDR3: CASSEASNNEQFF. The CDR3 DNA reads TGCGCCAGCAGTGAGGCTAGCAACAATGAGCAGTTCTTC.

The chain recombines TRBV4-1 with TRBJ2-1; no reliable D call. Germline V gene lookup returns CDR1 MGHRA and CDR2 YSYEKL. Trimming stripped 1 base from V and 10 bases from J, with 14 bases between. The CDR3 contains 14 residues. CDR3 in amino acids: CASSQGVAADEQFF. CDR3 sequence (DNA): TGCGCCAGCAGCCAAGGAGTTGCGGCTGACGAGCAGTTCTTC.

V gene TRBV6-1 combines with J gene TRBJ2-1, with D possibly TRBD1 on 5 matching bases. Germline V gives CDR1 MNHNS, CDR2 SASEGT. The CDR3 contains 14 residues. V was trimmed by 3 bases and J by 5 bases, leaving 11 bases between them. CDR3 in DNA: TGTGCCAGCAGTGAGACTCCAGGGCACAATGAGCAGTTCTTC. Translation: CASSETPGHNEQFF.

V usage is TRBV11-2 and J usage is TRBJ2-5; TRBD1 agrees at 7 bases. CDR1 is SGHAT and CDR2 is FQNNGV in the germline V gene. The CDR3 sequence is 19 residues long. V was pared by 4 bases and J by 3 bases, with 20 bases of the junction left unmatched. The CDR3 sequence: CASSSPRDSNFARKETQYF. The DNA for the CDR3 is TGTGCCAGCAGCTCCCCCCGGGACAGTAATTTTGCACGTAAAGAGACCCAGTACTTC. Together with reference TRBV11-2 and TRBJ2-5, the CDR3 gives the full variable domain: EAGVAQSPRYKIIEKRQSVAFWCNPISGHATLYWYQQILGQGPKLLIQFQNNGVVDDSQLPKDRFSAERLKGVDSTLKIQPAKLEDSAVYLCASSSPRDSNFARKETQYFGPGTRLLVL.

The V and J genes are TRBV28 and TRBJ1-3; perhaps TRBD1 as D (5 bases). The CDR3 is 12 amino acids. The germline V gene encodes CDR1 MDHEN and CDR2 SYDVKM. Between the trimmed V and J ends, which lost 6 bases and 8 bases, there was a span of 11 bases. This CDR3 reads CASSRRGDTIYF. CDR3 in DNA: TGTGCCAGCAGCAGAAGGGGTGACACCATATATTTT.

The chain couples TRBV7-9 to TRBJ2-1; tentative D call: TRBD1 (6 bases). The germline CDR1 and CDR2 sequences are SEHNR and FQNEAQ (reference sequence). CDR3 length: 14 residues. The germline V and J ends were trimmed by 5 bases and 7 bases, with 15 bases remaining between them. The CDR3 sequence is CASSGTGMGNEQFF. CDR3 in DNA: TGTGCCAGCAGCGGCACAGGGATGGGTAATGAGCAGTTCTTC.

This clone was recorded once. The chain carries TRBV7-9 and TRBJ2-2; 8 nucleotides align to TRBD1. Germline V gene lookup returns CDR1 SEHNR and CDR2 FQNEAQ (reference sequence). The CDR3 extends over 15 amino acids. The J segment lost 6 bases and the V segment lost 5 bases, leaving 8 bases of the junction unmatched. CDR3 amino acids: CASSLSTGGAGELFF. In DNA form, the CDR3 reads TGTGCCAGCAGCCTTTCAACAGGGGGAGCCGGGGAGCTGTTTTTT.

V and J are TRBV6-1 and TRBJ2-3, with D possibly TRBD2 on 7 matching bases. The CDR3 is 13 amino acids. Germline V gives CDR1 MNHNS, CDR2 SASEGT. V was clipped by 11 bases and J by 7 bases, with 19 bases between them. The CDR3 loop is CAVGGAPTNTQYF. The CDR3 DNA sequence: TGTGCCGTGGGGGGGGCCCCGACGAATACGCAGTATTTT.

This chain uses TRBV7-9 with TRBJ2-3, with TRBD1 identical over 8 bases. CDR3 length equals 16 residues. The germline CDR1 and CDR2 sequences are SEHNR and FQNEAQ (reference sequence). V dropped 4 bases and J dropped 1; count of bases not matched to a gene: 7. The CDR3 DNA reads TGTGCCAGCAGCTGGACAGGGCCTCTGGGCACAGATACGCAGTATTTT. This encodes CASSWTGPLGTDTQYF.

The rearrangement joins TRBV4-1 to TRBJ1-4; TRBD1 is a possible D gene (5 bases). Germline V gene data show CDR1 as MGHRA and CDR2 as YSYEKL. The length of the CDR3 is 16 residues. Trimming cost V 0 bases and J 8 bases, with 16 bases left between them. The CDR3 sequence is CASSQEAAGRGEKLFF. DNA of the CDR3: TGCGCCAGCAGCCAAGAGGCCGCAGGGAGGGGCGAAAAACTGTTTTTT.

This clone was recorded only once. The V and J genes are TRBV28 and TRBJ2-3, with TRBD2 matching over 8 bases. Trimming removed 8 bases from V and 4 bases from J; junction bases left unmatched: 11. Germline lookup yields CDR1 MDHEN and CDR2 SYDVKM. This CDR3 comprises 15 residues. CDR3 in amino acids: CASAKFGTSADTQYF. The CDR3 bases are TGTGCCAGCGCTAAATTTGGGACTAGTGCAGATACGCAGTATTTT.